Below, one T cell receptor (beta chain) is given with its context. Antigen unknown. CDR3 length: 16 amino acids. Germline V gene sequence: CDR1 LNHDA, CDR2 SQIVND (reference sequence). V was trimmed by 3 bases and J by 4 bases, leaving 18 bases between them. The sample's time point: blood 4 weeks post-SBRT, at nephrectomy. Treatment of the sample: 15 Gy SBRT to primary tumor, nephrectomy 4 weeks later. Nephrectomy followed 15 Gy stereotactic body radiation by 4 weeks. The assay was immunoSEQ multiplex PCR, and TCRdb's table has in-frame clones only and misses some. The sample yields around 94,000 clones, about 85% seen once. The record originates from a study of radiation and T cells in renal cell carcinoma. General observations from the study: Top tumor clonotypes rose in blood 2 weeks post-radiation, then contracted. Baseline intratumoral clonotype presence is unknown without pretreatment biopsies.

The source of this sequence is a man aged 45-65 years with renal cell carcinoma. The J gene is TRBJ1-2, the V gene TRBV19, with a possible D match to TRBD1 (5 bases). The source was blood, collected from a patient whose treatment included radiotherapy and nephrectomy. As DNA, the CDR3 is TGTGCCAGTAGTATTGGGGGAACAGACCCGTTCTATGGCTACACCTTC. Protein: CASSIGGTDPFYGYTF.